The 12 T cell receptor beta chains given below trace back to one sample, sequenced in a study of T cells in Graves' hyperthyroidism and ophthalmopathy. RNA transcripts provided the source from which TCR beta CDR3 regions were amplified. HTBI primers were used for first-round RT-PCR of the TCR CDR3. MiXCR, run by TCRdb on the multiplex PCR reads, gives a single entry per CDR3 protein. The sample lists about 300,000 distinct CDR3 sequences; roughly 13% were seen once. The specimen was blood. These receptors were taken from a woman aged 25 to 39 with Graves' hyperthyroidism that later progressed to Graves' ophthalmopathy.

The CDR3 loop is CASSFKTGDEQYF. In DNA form, the CDR3 reads TGTGCCAGCAGCTTCAAGACGGGGGACGAGCAGTACTTC. The rearrangement uses TRBV7-2 and TRBJ2-7; the D gene is possibly TRBD2 (6 bases). Germline-derived CDR1 and CDR2 are SGHTA and FQGNSA. The CDR3 spans 13 residues. V dropped 3 bases and J dropped 5 bases, with 11 bases sitting between them.

This clonotype has a count of ten or more. The genes are TRBV2 and TRBJ1-6; D not certain. Germline-derived CDR1 and CDR2 are SNHLY and FYNNEI. With 5 bases removed from V and 5 bases from J, the gap between germline ends came to 7 bases. The CDR3 is made up of 13 amino acids. This chain's CDR3 is CASSLENNSPLHF. The CDR3 nucleotides read TGTGCCAGCAGTTTGGAGAATAATTCACCCCTCCACTTT.

This clonotype was seen repeatedly, ten times or more. J is TRBJ2-4 and V is TRBV7-3; a possible D gene is TRBD2 (7 bases). Trimming cost V 4 bases and J 9 bases, with 10 bases left between them. This CDR3 spans 12 amino acids. Germline CDR1 is SGHTA and CDR2 is FQGTGA. CDR3 region: CASSWEGGIQYF. The CDR3 DNA is TGTGCCAGCAGCTGGGAGGGGGGCATTCAGTACTTC.

This clonotype was detected many times. The J gene is TRBJ2-5, the V gene TRBV28; TRBD1 aligns across 8 bases. CDR3 size: 14 residues. The V gene end was trimmed by 2 bases and the J gene end by 5 bases; junction bases not matched to a gene: 4. Germline V gives CDR1 MDHEN, CDR2 SYDVKM. This chain's CDR3 is CASSLQGAMETQYF. In DNA form, the CDR3 reads TGTGCCAGCAGTTTACAGGGGGCGATGGAGACCCAGTACTTC.

This clonotype was observed at least ten times. The CDR3 DNA reads as TGTGCCAGCAGTGAACTGTGGGAGGTGAACACTGAAGCTTTCTTT. This translates into CASSELWEVNTEAFF. V gene TRBV2 combines with J gene TRBJ1-1; D unclear. Trimming took off 2 bases at V and 0 bases at J, with 10 bases between the two ends. CDR1 SNHLY and CDR2 FYNNEI come from the germline V gene. CDR3 length: 15 amino acids.

This clonotype was seen only a few times. The gene calls are TRBV28 and TRBJ2-4; D perhaps matches TRBD1 (6 bases). Trimming removed 4 bases from V and 3 bases from J, with 13 bases in between. Germline V lookup: CDR1 MDHEN, CDR2 SYDVKM. CDR3 length: 15 amino acids. As DNA, the CDR3 is TGTGCCAGCAGTTGGTCGTGGGACATCAAAAACATTCAGTACTTC. Its translation: CASSWSWDIKNIQYF.

This clonotype was seen repeatedly, ten times or more. The chain employs TRBV5-4 and TRBJ2-3; D not resolved. The CDR3 covers 15 residues. The germline V and J ends were trimmed by 0 bases and 3 bases, with 11 bases remaining between them. The germline V gene encodes CDR1 SGHNT and CDR2 YYREEE (reference sequence). CDR3 in amino acids: CASSLAATLTDTQYF. As DNA, the CDR3 is TGTGCCAGCAGCTTGGCGGCGACATTGACAGATACGCAGTATTTT.

This clonotype came up a few times. V is TRBV6-5 and J is TRBJ1-3, with no clear D. In germline, CDR1 is MNHEY, CDR2 SVGAGI. V was trimmed by 6 bases and J by 2 bases, leaving 8 bases between them. The CDR3 loop spans 13 amino acids. DNA of the CDR3: TGTGCCAGCAGCCGGGGAGCTGGAAACACCATATATTTT. Protein sequence: CASSRGAGNTIYF.

This clonotype was observed at least ten times. The V and J genes are TRBV12-3 or TRBV12-4 and TRBJ2-7; 11 bases match TRBD2. Trimming took 3 bases from V and 9 from J; bases not matched to a gene: 4. This CDR3 has 13 residues. The CDR3 here is CASSFVAGGPQYF. The CDR3 DNA follows: TGTGCCAGCAGTTTTGTAGCGGGAGGGCCGCAGTACTTC.

The chain employs TRBV18 and TRBJ2-7, with TRBD2 as a possible D gene (6 bases). Germline CDR1 and CDR2: KGHSH and LQKENI. Trimming shortened V by 9 bases and J by 5 bases, and 17 bases separated the two germline ends. The CDR3 spans 13 residues. CDR3 in amino acids: CARSSPGVHEQYF. The CDR3 DNA is TGTGCCAGATCATCCCCGGGGGTCCACGAGCAGTACTTC.

In this sample, this clonotype turned up many times. The gene calls are TRBV20-1 and TRBJ2-7; 7 positions match TRBD2. The CDR3 sequence is 14 residues long. Germline V gene data show CDR1 as DFQATT and CDR2 as SNEGSKA (reference sequence). The J segment lost 0 bases and the V segment lost 6 bases, leaving 8 bases of the junction unmatched. The CDR3 coding sequence is TGCAGTGCCCACCGTGGCGGGGGCTCCTACGAGCAGTACTTC. Protein: CSAHRGGGSYEQYF.

This clonotype was seen repeatedly, ten times or more. The chain carries TRBV18 and TRBJ2-1; D not certain. Deletions cut 5 bases from V and 6 bases from J, with 8 bases between. The CDR3 covers 12 residues. Germline V gives CDR1 KGHSH, CDR2 LQKENI. CDR3 protein: CASSLTGNEQFF. The CDR3 DNA reads TGTGCCAGCTCATTAACTGGCAATGAGCAGTTCTTC.